A selection of T cell receptor beta chains follows, all from one sample in a study of T cell clonotyping in hematopoietic cell transplantation. Produced via immunoSEQ multiplex PCR; TCRdb's table is partial and in-frame only. This sample has about 41,000 clones, with 95% found just once. What was sequenced was peripheral blood mononuclear cells. The receptors here all came from a man aged 25 to 45 in good health. Some clones in this sample may be carry-over from other donors' samples. Both conserved end residues are part of each CDR3.

TRBV6-5	TRBJ1-2	CASTSRTSARYGYTF
TRBV5-1	TRBJ2-5	CASSLAGAPAETQYF
TRBV5-1	TRBJ1-1	CASSLERSTEAFF
TRBV27	TRBJ2-7	CASSRLPQDVPYEQYF
TRBV6-1	TRBJ2-7	CACSSRPYEQYF
TRBV25-1	TRBJ2-2	CAIGGPSGPGTGELFF
TRBV2	TRBJ1-2	CASTRVAFGYTF
TRBV4-3	TRBJ2-1	CASSPGGYYEQFF
TRBV5-1	TRBJ1-6	CASSWAGDNSPLHF
TRBV19	TRBJ2-3	CASIGGSLADTQYF
TRBV25-1	TRBJ2-5	CASTGETQYF
TRBV30	TRBJ1-6	CAWSAHQGDFSYNSPLHF
TRBV4-1	TRBJ2-1	CASSSPGGNEQFF
TRBV19	TRBJ1-3	CASSSRAIPSGNTIYF
TRBV6-5	TRBJ1-2	CASSGQGSYGYTF
TRBV11-2	TRBJ2-2	CASSPLARNTGELFF
TRBV7-6	TRBJ2-7	CASSNTGEQYF
TRBV2	TRBJ1-1	CASMSGTEAFF
TRBV6-6	TRBJ1-2	CASTPRGQGAPYGYTF
TRBV7-9	TRBJ2-5	CASSKVGYQSQETQYF
TRBV7-6	TRBJ2-1	CASSLALREGPNNEQFF
TRBV2	TRBJ2-1	CASSGSGSAYNEQFF
TRBV10-3	TRBJ2-3	CAIKTDYTDTQYF
TRBV30	TRBJ1-1	CAWSADRGHIEAFF
TRBV9	TRBJ1-2	CASSVGEAGYTF
TRBV7-2	TRBJ1-1	CASSVGQINTEAFF
TRBV11-1	TRBJ1-1	CASSLDEDRGTEAFF
TRBV4-1	TRBJ2-7	CASSQVDRGPLLLSEQYF
TRBV29-1	TRBJ1-5	CSVGGQGLDQPQHF
TRBV19	TRBJ1-2	CASTQGSVVGVPYGYTF
TRBV7-9	TRBJ2-1	CASSLLPSGGAFEQFF
TRBV18	TRBJ2-5	CASSPDRVVKETQYF
TRBV5-1	TRBJ2-2	CASSRSSGVTGELFF
TRBV6-5	TRBJ2-1	CASSTGTVKYNEQFF
TRBV6-5	TRBJ2-7	CASSYSGQGNGEQYF
TRBV6-5	TRBJ2-7	CASSDTGQQYF
TRBV29-1	TRBJ1-2	CSAGQGADGYTF
TRBV7-2	TRBJ1-1	CASSWDNGNTEAFF
TRBV2	TRBJ1-1	CASSVGSHTEAFF
TRBV30	TRBJ1-1	CAWSVPPRDTEAFF
TRBV10-1	TRBJ2-1	CASSDLLSGGTNEQFF
TRBV9	TRBJ2-7	CASSVGGQGGHEQYF
TRBV10-3	TRBJ1-5	CAISASDSNQPQHF
TRBV5-4	TRBJ2-1	CASSLPGQTDNEQFF
TRBV5-6	TRBJ2-5	CASSQDRTRQETQYF
TRBV7-7	TRBJ2-5	CASSPGPLEAQYF
TRBV6-5	TRBJ2-6	CASSYRTDGANVLTF
TRBV6-1	TRBJ1-1	CASRKPGENTEAFF
TRBV15	TRBJ2-5	CATSSWRQETQYF
TRBV4-1	TRBJ1-5	CASSGRVQSGQGSNQPQHF
TRBV11-2	.	CASSPVAGINEQYF
TRBV7-6	TRBJ2-5	CASSLVGLGAGQTQYF
TRBV4-3	TRBJ1-3	CASSQVSSGNTIYF
TRBV30	TRBJ2-7	CAWGGTAYEQYF
TRBV7-2	TRBJ2-1	CASSLVGGTSYNEQFF